Listed below are T cell receptor beta chains from one sample, sequenced in a study of cytomegalovirus exposure and HLA in healthy donors. The repertoire was sequenced with immunoSEQ multiplex PCR; TCRdb's copy has only in-frame clones and lacks some. The table includes around 140,000 clones, around 75% detected once. Sample: PBMCs. Receptors originate from a woman aged 25 to 39 in good health and CMV-seronegative. CDR3s include the opening cysteine and the closing phenylalanine or tryptophan. A D gene is named only where the DNA matches it firmly. A row's size may be missing; if present it is once, few, many or a size class.

v_gene	j_gene	d_gene	abundance	CDR3aa	CDR3nt
TRBV30	TRBJ2-7	TRBD1	-	CASIYRGSYEQYF	TGTGCCTCCATTTACAGGGGCTCCTACGAGCAGTACTTC
TRBV5-1	TRBJ2-1	-	once	CASSPIDRHYNEQFF	TGCGCCAGCAGCCCGATCGACAGACACTACAATGAGCAGTTCTTC
TRBV18	TRBJ2-7	-	-	CASSPAPGHRLGEQYF	TGTGCCAGCTCACCTGCGCCGGGACATCGACTCGGCGAGCAGTACTTC
TRBV9	TRBJ2-2	TRBD2	-	CASSTRLAGSTGELFF	TGTGCCAGCAGCACCAGACTAGCGGGCTCAACCGGGGAGCTGTTTTTT
TRBV11-2	TRBJ2-7	TRBD1	-	CASSYGTGHLDEQYF	TGTGCCAGCAGCTACGGGACAGGGCATCTCGACGAGCAGTACTTC
TRBV7-2	TRBJ2-7	TRBD2	-	CASSLDGLAGNYEQYF	TGTGCCAGCAGCTTAGACGGACTAGCGGGAAACTACGAGCAGTACTTC
TRBV27	TRBJ2-1	TRBD2	-	CASSLIGGGINNEQFF	TGTGCCAGCAGTTTAATCGGCGGGGGTATCAACAATGAGCAGTTCTTC
TRBV5-1	TRBJ2-3	TRBD2	few	CASSVSGGTDTQYF	TGCGCCAGCAGCGTAAGCGGGGGCACAGATACGCAGTATTTT
TRBV6-6	TRBJ2-7	-	-	CASSYSIWTLYEQYF	TGTGCCAGCAGTTACTCGATTTGGACACTCTACGAGCAGTACTTC
TRBV30	TRBJ2-7	-	-	CAWSVRGASEQYF	TGTGCCTGGAGTGTACGGGGGGCGAGCGAGCAGTACTTC
TRBV7-9	TRBJ1-4	-	-	CSSSLVQSATNEKLFF	TGTTCCAGCAGCTTAGTACAGTCAGCAACTAATGAAAAACTGTTTTTT
TRBV9	TRBJ2-2	-	-	CASSVGSPGELFF	TGTGCCAGCAGCGTCGGGTCTCCCGGGGAGCTGTTTTTT
TRBV4-3	TRBJ2-1	TRBD1	-	CASSHPDRSHYNEQFF	TGCGCCAGCAGCCACCCGGACAGGTCCCACTACAATGAGCAGTTCTTC
TRBV27	TRBJ1-5	-	-	CASSLMGANQPQHF	TGTGCCAGCAGTTTAATGGGGGCCAATCAGCCCCAGCATTTT
TRBV27	TRBJ2-7	-	-	CASSRQFLSSYEQYF	TGTGCCAGCAGCAGACAGTTCCTTAGCTCCTACGAGCAGTACTTC
TRBV4-1	TRBJ2-7	TRBD1	few	CASSQGQGDSYEQYF	TGCGCCAGCAGCCAAGGACAGGGGGACTCCTACGAGCAGTACTTC
TRBV27	TRBJ1-4	-	-	CASSSPGKTNEKLFF	TGTGCCAGCAGCTCGCCCGGGAAAACTAATGAAAAACTGTTTTTT
TRBV5-1	TRBJ2-2	-	-	CASSPIRGGTISNTGELFF	TGCGCCAGCAGCCCCATAAGAGGGGGTACCATTTCGAACACCGGGGAGCTGTTTTTT
TRBV27	TRBJ2-7	-	-	CASSLGQVPYEQYF	TGTGCCAGCAGTTTAGGGCAGGTCCCCTACGAGCAGTACTTC
TRBV5-1	TRBJ1-2	-	-	CASSYNDYGYTF	TGCGCCAGCAGCTACAACGACTATGGCTACACCTTC
TRBV7-9	TRBJ1-1	-	-	CASSAVGGLGTEAFF	TGTGCCAGCAGCGCCGTGGGGGGGCTGGGCACTGAAGCTTTCTTT
TRBV6-5	TRBJ2-3	-	-	CASRLGAATDTQYF	TGTGCCAGCCGCCTAGGGGCAGCCACAGATACGCAGTATTTT
TRBV5-5	TRBJ1-5	-	few	CASSLTGNSNQPQHF	TGTGCCAGCAGCTTAACAGGGAATAGCAATCAGCCCCAGCATTTT
TRBV28	TRBJ2-7	-	-	CASSTPEEARYEQYF	TGTGCCAGCAGCACCCCGGAGGAGGCCCGCTACGAGCAGTACTTC
TRBV13	TRBJ1-6	TRBD1	-	CASSPRQGIVRSPLHF	TGTGCCAGCAGCCCCCGACAGGGTATCGTCCGTTCACCCCTCCACTTT
TRBV7-2	TRBJ1-1	-	-	CASSPPRPGDTEAFF	TGTGCCAGCAGCCCCCCCCGACCCGGGGACACTGAAGCTTTCTTT
TRBV5-1	TRBJ2-1	TRBD1	-	CASSPRTGRDNEQFF	TGCGCCAGCAGCCCCCGGACAGGTCGGGACAATGAGCAGTTCTTC
TRBV7-8	TRBJ2-3	TRBD2	-	CASSFRGGTDTQYF	TGTGCCAGCAGCTTTCGGGGGGGCACAGATACGCAGTATTTT
TRBV14	TRBJ2-5	TRBD1	-	CASSQDQGQGQETQYF	TGTGCCAGCAGCCAAGATCAAGGACAGGGGCAAGAGACCCAGTACTTC
TRBV20-1	TRBJ1-1	-	-	CSAAGNTEAFF	TGCAGTGCCGCAGGGAACACTGAAGCTTTCTTT
TRBV18	TRBJ2-3	TRBD1	-	CASSPGQGGDTQYF	TGTGCCAGCTCACCAGGACAGGGAGGAGATACGCAGTATTTT
TRBV4-1	TRBJ2-7	TRBD2	-	CASSPLPAGGIYEQYF	TGCGCCAGCAGCCCCCTCCCAGCGGGAGGGATCTACGAGCAGTACTTC
TRBV5-1	TRBJ1-1	-	-	CASSTSRGRNTEAFF	TGCGCCAGCAGCACTTCCAGGGGTAGGAACACTGAAGCTTTCTTT
TRBV27	TRBJ2-3	TRBD1	-	CASSLLRDRGPDTQYF	TGTGCCAGCAGTCTCCTGCGGGACAGGGGGCCAGATACGCAGTATTTT
TRBV9	TRBJ2-3	TRBD2	-	CASSRGLAASTDTQYF	TGTGCCAGCAGCAGGGGACTAGCGGCTAGCACAGATACGCAGTATTTT
TRBV4-1	TRBJ2-7	-	-	CASSQERLPSSYEQYF	TGCGCCAGCAGCCAAGAACGACTCCCGAGCTCCTACGAGCAGTACTTC
TRBV6-6	TRBJ2-1	-	-	CASSYSRGNEQFF	TGTGCCAGCAGTTACTCCAGGGGAAATGAGCAGTTCTTC
TRBV5-8	TRBJ2-5	TRBD2	-	CASSPNSGRAIRTQYF	TGTGCCAGCAGCCCGAATAGCGGGAGGGCGATAAGGACCCAGTACTTC
TRBV5-1	TRBJ2-7	-	-	CASSEQFHEQYF	TGCGCCAGCAGCGAACAGTTCCACGAGCAGTACTTC
TRBV5-1	TRBJ1-3	TRBD1	once	CASSEDRVSSGNTIYF	TGCGCCAGCAGCGAGGACAGGGTGAGCTCTGGAAACACCATATATTTT